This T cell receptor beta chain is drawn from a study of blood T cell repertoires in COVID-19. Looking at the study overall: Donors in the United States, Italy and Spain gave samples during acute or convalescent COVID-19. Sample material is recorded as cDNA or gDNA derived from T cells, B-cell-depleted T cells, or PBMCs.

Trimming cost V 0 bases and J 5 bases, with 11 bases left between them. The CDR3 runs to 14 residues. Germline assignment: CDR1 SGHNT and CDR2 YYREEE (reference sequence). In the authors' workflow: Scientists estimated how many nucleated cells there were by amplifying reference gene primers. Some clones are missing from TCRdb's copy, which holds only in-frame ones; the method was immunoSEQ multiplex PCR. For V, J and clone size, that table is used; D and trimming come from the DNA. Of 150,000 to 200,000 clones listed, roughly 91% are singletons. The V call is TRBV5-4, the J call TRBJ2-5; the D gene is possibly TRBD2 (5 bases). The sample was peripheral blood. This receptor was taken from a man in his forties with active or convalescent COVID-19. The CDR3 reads CASSLGGGPETQYF. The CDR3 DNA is TGTGCCAGCAGCTTGGGAGGCGGGCCGGAGACCCAGTACTTC.